The following is a T cell receptor (beta chain) sequence with its context. Its antigen is currently unknown. The entry originates in a study of T cell responses to AZD1222 COVID-19 vaccine. Notes on the study in general: Repertoires were obtained only post-peak T cell response. Vaccine-related CD4 TCRs covered spike, predominating at 160-218 and 743-854. As reported, nearly half of all spike-specific TCRs target variant regions that are unmutated.

Germline CDR1 is LNHDA and CDR2 is SQIVND (reference sequence). With 5 bases removed from V and 4 bases from J, the gap between germline ends came to 16 bases. The CDR3 covers 15 residues. Sequencing was performed with immunoSEQ multiplex PCR; in TCRdb, only in-frame clones are kept and a portion is missing. The table includes 95,000 to 150,000 clones, about nine tenths detected once. The receptor's source is an adult in good health. The input for sequencing was peripheral blood, taken on day 0 of AZD1222 vaccination. This chain connects TRBV19 to TRBJ2-3, with D possibly being TRBD2 (6 bases). CDR3 nucleotides: TGTGCCAGTAGTCCCCGGGACTCGCGGCCAGATACGCAGTATTTT. Its translation is CASSPRDSRPDTQYF.